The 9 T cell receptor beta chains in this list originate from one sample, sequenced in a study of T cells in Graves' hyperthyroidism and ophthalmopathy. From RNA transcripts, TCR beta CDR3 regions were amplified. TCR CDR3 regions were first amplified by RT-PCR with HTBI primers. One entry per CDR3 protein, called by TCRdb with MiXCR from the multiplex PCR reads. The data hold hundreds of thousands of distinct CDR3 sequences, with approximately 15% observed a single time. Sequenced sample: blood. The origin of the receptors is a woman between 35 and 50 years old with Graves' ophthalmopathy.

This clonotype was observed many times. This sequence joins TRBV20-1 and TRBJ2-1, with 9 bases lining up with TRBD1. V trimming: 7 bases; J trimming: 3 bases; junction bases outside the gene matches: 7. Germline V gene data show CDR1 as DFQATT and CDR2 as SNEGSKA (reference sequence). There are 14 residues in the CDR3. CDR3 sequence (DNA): TGCAGTGTAGGACAGGGGAATCTCTACAATGAGCAGTTCTTC. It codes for CSVGQGNLYNEQFF.

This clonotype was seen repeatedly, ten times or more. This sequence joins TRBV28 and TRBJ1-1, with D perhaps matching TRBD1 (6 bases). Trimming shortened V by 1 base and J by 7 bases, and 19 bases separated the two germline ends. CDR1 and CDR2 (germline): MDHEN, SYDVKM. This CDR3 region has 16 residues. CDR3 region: CASSLSGQGTRFEAFF. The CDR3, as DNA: TGTGCCAGCAGTTTATCTGGGCAGGGGACACGATTTGAAGCTTTCTTT.

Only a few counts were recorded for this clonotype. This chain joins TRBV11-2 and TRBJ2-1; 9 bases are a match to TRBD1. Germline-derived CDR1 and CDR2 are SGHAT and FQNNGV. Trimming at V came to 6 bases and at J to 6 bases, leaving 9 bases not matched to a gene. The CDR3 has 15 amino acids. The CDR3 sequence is CASRHTGGRGNEQFF. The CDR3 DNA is TGTGCCAGCAGACATACAGGGGGCCGTGGCAATGAGCAGTTCTTC.

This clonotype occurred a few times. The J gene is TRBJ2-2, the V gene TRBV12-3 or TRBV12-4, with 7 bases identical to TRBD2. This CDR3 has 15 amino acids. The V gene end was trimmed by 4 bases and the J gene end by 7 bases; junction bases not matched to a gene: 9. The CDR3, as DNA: TGTGCCAGCAGTTCAGGACTAGTGAGGATCGGGGAGCTGTTTTTT. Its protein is CASSSGLVRIGELFF.

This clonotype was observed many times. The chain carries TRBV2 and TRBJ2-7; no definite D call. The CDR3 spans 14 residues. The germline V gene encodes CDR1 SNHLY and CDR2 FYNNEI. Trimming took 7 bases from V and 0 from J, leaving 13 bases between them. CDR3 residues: CASKSTLLSYEQYF. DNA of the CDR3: TGTGCCAGCAAGAGTACCCTTCTCTCCTACGAGCAGTACTTC.

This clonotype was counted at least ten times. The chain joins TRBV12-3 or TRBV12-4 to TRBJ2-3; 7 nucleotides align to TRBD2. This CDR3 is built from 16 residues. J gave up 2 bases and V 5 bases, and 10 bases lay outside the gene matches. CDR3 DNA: TGTGCCAGCAGTCGAGCGGCTAGCGGATACACAGATACGCAGTATTTT. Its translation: CASSRAASGYTDTQYF.

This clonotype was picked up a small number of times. This chain's CDR3 is CASSLRTGPSGSFEQYF. CDR3 in DNA: TGCGCCAGCAGCTTACGGACAGGGCCTAGCGGGAGTTTCGAGCAGTACTTC. V is TRBV5-1 and J is TRBJ2-7; 10 bases match TRBD2. V lost 2 bases, J lost 6 bases, and 14 bases stayed unmatched. The CDR3 covers 17 residues. Germline V CDR1 and CDR2: SGHRS, YFSETQ.

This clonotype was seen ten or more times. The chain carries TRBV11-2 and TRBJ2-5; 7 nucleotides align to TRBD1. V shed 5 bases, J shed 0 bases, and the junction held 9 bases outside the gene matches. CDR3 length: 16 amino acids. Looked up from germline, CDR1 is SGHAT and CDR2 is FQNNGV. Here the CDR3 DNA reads TGTGCCAGCAGCACAGGGGTGGGCAGGCACCAAGAGACCCAGTACTTC. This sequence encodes CASSTGVGRHQETQYF.

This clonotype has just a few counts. CDR3 sequence: CASSLGGPPTNEKLFF. The CDR3 DNA reads TGTGCCAGCAGTTTAGGGGGGCCCCCAACTAATGAAAAACTGTTTTTT. The chain combines TRBV12-3 or TRBV12-4 with TRBJ1-4, with D possibly matching TRBD1 (6 bases). The CDR3 contains 16 residues. V lost 1 base and J lost 0, with 9 bases in between.